This TCR beta chain was recovered during a study of blood T cell repertoires in COVID-19. Measured with immunoSEQ multiplex PCR; TCRdb has only the in-frame clones, and not every one. The sample has about 34,000 clones, more than 80% seen once. Germline CDR1 is LNHDA and CDR2 is SQIVND (reference sequence). CDR3 length: 15 amino acids. The junction had 4 bases not matched to a gene; V was cut back by 2 bases and J by 2 bases. Sequencing was performed on peripheral blood. The V and J genes are TRBV19 and TRBJ2-7; 9 bases line up with TRBD1. The clonotype was recovered from a woman in her 70s with acute or convalescent COVID-19. The CDR3 reads CASSITGQGTYEQYF. The CDR3 DNA follows: TGTGCCAGTAGTATAACCGGACAGGGGACCTACGAGCAGTACTTC.